What follows describes a single T cell receptor beta chain. The data stem from a study of blood T cell repertoires in COVID-19. Study in general: From the United States, Italy and Spain came samples of acute and convalescent COVID-19. PBMCs, B-cell-depleted T cells, or T cells were the source of the cDNA or gDNA that made up the material.

The V gene's germline CDR1 is SNHLY and CDR2 FYNNEI. The CDR3 loop spans 12 amino acids. J was trimmed by 7 bases and V by 4 bases; bases with no gene match: 4. In the original workflow: Nucleated cell counts were estimated from reference gene primer amplification. Profiling relied on immunoSEQ multiplex PCR, and the TCRdb table lists in-frame clones only, not all of them. V and J calls and clone size are those listed in that table; D and trimming were worked out from the DNA. Of 87,000 or so clones detected, over 75% appear once; the ten largest clones hold more than 2%. The gene calls are TRBV2 and TRBJ2-7; 7 nucleotides line up with TRBD2. The clonotype comes from a woman in her 70s with acute or convalescent COVID-19. The sequenced material came from peripheral blood. The CDR3 loop is CASSGEGTEQYF. Here the CDR3 DNA reads TGTGCCAGCAGTGGGGAGGGGACGGAGCAGTACTTC.